A selection of T cell receptor beta chains follows, all from one sample in a study of CD8 T cells in Susac syndrome. Via MiXCR, TCRdb re-called the immunoSEQ multiplex PCR reads, giving one row per CDR3 protein. The sample records roughly 200,000 distinct CDR3 sequences, roughly 94% being singletons. Sequenced material: CD4+ T cells from PBMCs. These receptor sequences come from a human donor in good health. CDR3s include the opening cysteine and the closing phenylalanine or tryptophan. A D gene is named only where the DNA matches it firmly. Some rows mark clone size as missing; the rest say once, few, many or name a class of expanded clone.

TRBJ1-2	NA	TRBV15	NA	TGTGCCACCAGCAGAGAGGGGCTAGCTAACTATGGCTACACCTTC	CATSREGLANYGYTF
TRBJ2-1	NA	TRBV20-1	NA	TGCAGTGCACTCCGGGACACCTACTTTTTCACTTCCTACAATGAGCAGTTCTTC	CSALRDTYFFTSYNEQFF
TRBJ2-5	NA	TRBV6-5	NA	TGTGCCAGCAGTTACTCAAGAGGGAGACAAGAGACCCAGTACTTC	CASSYSRGRQETQYF
TRBJ2-3	TRBD1	TRBV30	NA	TGTGCCTGGAGTACGAACAGGGGAACAGATACGCAGTATTTT	CAWSTNRGTDTQYF
TRBJ1-1	NA	TRBV5-6	NA	TGTGCCAGCAGCTTGGGGGACCCCACCATGCCGAACACTGAAGCTTTCTTT	CASSLGDPTMPNTEAFF
TRBJ1-2	TRBD1	TRBV29-1	NA	TGCAGCGTTGAAGCGTTGGACAGGGGCAAGTCAGTCGGCTACACCTTC	CSVEALDRGKSVGYTF
TRBJ2-2	NA	TRBV30	NA	TGTGCCTGGAGGACGGCTACGGACACCGGGGAGCTGTTTTTT	CAWRTATDTGELFF
TRBJ2-7	NA	TRBV12-3/TRBV12-4	NA	TGTGCCAGCAGTCCCCAGGGAGGAACCTACGAGCAGTACTTC	CASSPQGGTYEQYF
TRBJ2-1	NA	TRBV5-4	NA	TGTGCCAGCAGCTTTGGGGGTCACAATGAGCAGTTCTTC	CASSFGGHNEQFF
TRBJ1-2	TRBD1	TRBV24-1	NA	TGTGCCACCAGTACAGGGGACTCTGGCTACACCTTC	CATSTGDSGYTF
TRBJ2-1	TRBD2	TRBV28	NA	TGTGCCAGCAGTACCTATCTAGCGGAGAATTACAATGAGCAGTTCTTC	CASSTYLAENYNEQFF
TRBJ1-1	NA	TRBV12-3/TRBV12-4	NA	TGTGCCAGCCGACAGGACACTGAAGCTTTCTTT	CASRQDTEAFF
TRBJ2-1	NA	TRBV2	NA	TGTGCCAGCGGCATGCCTCCTCGACAGGGACTGTACAATGAGCAGTTCTTC	CASGMPPRQGLYNEQFF
TRBJ2-7	NA	TRBV20-1	NA	TGCAGTGCGCGACGGACCTACGAGCAGTACTTC	CSARRTYEQYF
TRBJ2-1	TRBD2	TRBV29-1	once	TGCAGCGTTGCTAAGCGGGAGGGCCCTTTTGAGCAGTTCTTC	CSVAKREGPFEQFF
TRBJ2-3	TRBD1	TRBV15	NA	TGTGCCACCAGCCCTAGGGGGCCCACAGATACGCAGTATTTT	CATSPRGPTDTQYF
TRBJ1-2	NA	TRBV6-2/TRBV6-3	NA	TGTGCCAGCAGTGCGCGAATAGGGATAGTTGGCTACACCTTC	CASSARIGIVGYTF
TRBJ2-3	NA	TRBV4-3	NA	TGCGCCAGCAGCCAAGGGCGTCCCAGCGGAGCAGATACGCAGTATTTT	CASSQGRPSGADTQYF
TRBJ1-2	NA	TRBV29-1	NA	TGCAGCGTTGAGCCTGGCCCGGACTATGGCTACACCTTC	CSVEPGPDYGYTF
TRBJ2-1	NA	TRBV9	NA	TGTGCCAGCAGCGTAGCTGGAAGTGGACGCTACAATGAGCAGTTCTTC	CASSVAGSGRYNEQFF
TRBJ2-7	NA	TRBV28	NA	TGTGCCAGCAGTTTAGCGAAATCCTACGAGCAGTACTTC	CASSLAKSYEQYF
TRBJ1-1	NA	TRBV19	NA	TGTGCCAGTAGTAGACAGTTGGACACTGAAGCTTTCTTT	CASSRQLDTEAFF
TRBJ2-4	NA	TRBV27	NA	TGTGCCAGCAGTTTGAGTCTAGCCAAAAACATTCAGTACTTC	CASSLSLAKNIQYF
TRBJ2-4	TRBD1	TRBV29-1	once	TGCAGCGTGGGACAGGGTGGGAACATTCAGTACTTC	CSVGQGGNIQYF
TRBJ1-1	NA	TRBV30	NA	TGTGCCTGGACGGAGTTAGAAGCTTTCTTT	CAWTELEAFF
TRBJ2-7	NA	TRBV6-1	NA	TGTGCCAGCACCCTGCTGGCGTCGACCAACTACGAGCAGTACTTC	CASTLLASTNYEQYF
TRBJ2-6	NA	TRBV5-4	NA	TGTGCCAGCAGCTCCGCTCAGTCCGGGGCCAACGTCCTGACTTTC	CASSSAQSGANVLTF
TRBJ2-1	TRBD2	TRBV12-3/TRBV12-4	NA	TGTGCCAGCAGTTCCCCTGCGACTAGCGGGAGGACTGAGCAGTTCTTC	CASSSPATSGRTEQFF
TRBJ2-7	NA	TRBV20-1	NA	TGCAGTGCTAGGCCGGTCCCCAGTCCCTTCGAGCAGTACTTC	CSARPVPSPFEQYF
TRBJ2-3	TRBD2	TRBV29-1	NA	TGCAGCGTTGACTTCGGGAGGAGGAGGTACCCAGATACGCAGTATTTT	CSVDFGRRRYPDTQYF
TRBJ2-3	NA	TRBV7-2	NA	TGTGCCAGCAGCTTAGCGTTCGCCCAGGGGAAGTATTTT	CASSLAFAQGKYF
TRBJ2-1	TRBD2	TRBV29-1	NA	TGCAGCGGCCGGACTAGTCGGTACAATGAGCAGTTCTTC	CSGRTSRYNEQFF
TRBJ2-3	NA	TRBV28	NA	TGTGCCAGCAGTTTTCGGAACGATGTTACAGATACGCAGTATTTT	CASSFRNDVTDTQYF
TRBJ2-2	TRBD2	TRBV5-1	NA	TGCGCCAGCAGCTCCGCAGCGGGAGCCGGGGAGCTGTTTTTT	CASSSAAGAGELFF
TRBJ1-4	TRBD1	TRBV3-1	NA	TGTGCCAGCAGCCCGCCCGGGACAGGGGGCCGTAATGAAAAACTGTTTTTT	CASSPPGTGGRNEKLFF
TRBJ2-7	NA	TRBV12-3/TRBV12-4	NA	TGTGCCAGCAGCCGGGGGCCCCCCCAAATCTACGAGCAGTACTTC	CASSRGPPQIYEQYF
TRBJ2-7	NA	TRBV7-2	NA	TGTGCCAGCAGCCTAGCGGTGGGGGCCTCCTACGAGCAGTACTTC	CASSLAVGASYEQYF
TRBJ2-6	TRBD1	TRBV30	NA	TGTGCCTGGAGTGTTAAGGGGGCCGGCTCTGGGGCCAACGTCCTGACTTTC	CAWSVKGAGSGANVLTF
TRBJ2-7	TRBD1	TRBV20-1	NA	TGCAGTGCTAGCGCCTGGACAGGGGGTACCTACGAGCAGTACTTC	CSASAWTGGTYEQYF
TRBJ2-1	TRBD2	TRBV7-2	NA	TGTGCCAGCAGCTTAAGACTAGCTTCCTACAATGAGCAGTTCTTC	CASSLRLASYNEQFF
TRBJ2-5	NA	TRBV20-1	NA	TGCAGTGCTTTTCCTAGGGCCGACCAAGAGACCCAGTACTTC	CSAFPRADQETQYF
TRBJ2-5	TRBD2	TRBV7-2	NA	TGTGCCAGCAGCTTAGCTGTTGGCGGGAGTAAGACCCAGTACTTC	CASSLAVGGSKTQYF
TRBJ2-1	NA	TRBV30	NA	TGTGCCTGGAGTGTGGAGTTGGAAAATGAGCAGTTCTTC	CAWSVELENEQFF
TRBJ2-7	NA	TRBV18	NA	TGTGCCAGCTCACCACCGGCCTCCTACGAGCAGTACTTC	CASSPPASYEQYF
TRBJ2-1	NA	TRBV7-2	once	TGTGCCAGCAGCACACTAGTCGTTGAGCAGTTCTTC	CASSTLVVEQFF
TRBJ2-7	TRBD1	TRBV7-9	NA	TGTGCCAGCAGCCGTCGGCAGACAGGGGGTGACGAGCAGTACTTC	CASSRRQTGGDEQYF
TRBJ1-1	NA	TRBV7-6	NA	TGTGCCAGCAGCTGGGCAGGCCCGAACACTGAAGCTTTCTTT	CASSWAGPNTEAFF
TRBJ1-2	NA	TRBV2	NA	TGTGCCAGCAGTGATCTGACAGCAAACTATGGCTACACCTTC	CASSDLTANYGYTF
TRBJ2-7	TRBD1	TRBV4-2	NA	TGTGCCAGCAGCCAAGGAAGAGCGACAGGGGAGCCCTACGAGCAGTACTTC	CASSQGRATGEPYEQYF
TRBJ2-7	NA	TRBV30	NA	TGTGCCTGGAGATTAGGCGGAGCTTCCTGGGGGGAGCAGTACTTC	CAWRLGGASWGEQYF
TRBJ2-1	TRBD2	TRBV9	NA	TGTGCCAGCAGCCCAGGCACAGCGGGAGGGAAGAATGAGCAGTTCTTC	CASSPGTAGGKNEQFF
TRBJ2-7	TRBD2	TRBV20-1	NA	TGCGGTGCTGTCCAACCCTCAGCGGGGGGAATCTACGAGCAGTACTTC	CGAVQPSAGGIYEQYF
TRBJ2-7	NA	TRBV20-1	NA	TGCAGTGCTAGAGATCGGGTTGAGCAGTACTTC	CSARDRVEQYF
TRBJ2-5	NA	TRBV20-1	NA	TGCAGTGCTAGATCTCTCTCGGACAGACCCCAAGAGACCCAGTACTTC	CSARSLSDRPQETQYF
TRBJ1-1	NA	TRBV20-1	NA	TGCAGTGCTAGACAAGGACAGCGCCTGAACACTGAAGCTTTCTTT	CSARQGQRLNTEAFF